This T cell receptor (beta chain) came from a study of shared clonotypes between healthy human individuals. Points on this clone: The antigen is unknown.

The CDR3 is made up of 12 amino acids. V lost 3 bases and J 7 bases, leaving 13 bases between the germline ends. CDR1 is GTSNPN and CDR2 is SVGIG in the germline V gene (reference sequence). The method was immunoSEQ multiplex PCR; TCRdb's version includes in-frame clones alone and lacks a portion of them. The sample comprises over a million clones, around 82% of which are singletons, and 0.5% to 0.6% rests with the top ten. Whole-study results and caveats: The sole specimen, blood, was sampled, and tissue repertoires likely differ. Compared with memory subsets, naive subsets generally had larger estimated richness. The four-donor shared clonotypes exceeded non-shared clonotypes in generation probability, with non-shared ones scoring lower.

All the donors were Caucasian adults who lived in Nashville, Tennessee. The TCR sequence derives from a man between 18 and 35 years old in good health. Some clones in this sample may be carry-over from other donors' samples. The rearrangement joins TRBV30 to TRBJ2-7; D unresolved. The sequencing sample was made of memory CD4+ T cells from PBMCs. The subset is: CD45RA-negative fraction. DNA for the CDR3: TGTGCCTGGAGGCAAGGTATGAGGGAGCAGTACTTC. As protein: CAWRQGMREQYF.